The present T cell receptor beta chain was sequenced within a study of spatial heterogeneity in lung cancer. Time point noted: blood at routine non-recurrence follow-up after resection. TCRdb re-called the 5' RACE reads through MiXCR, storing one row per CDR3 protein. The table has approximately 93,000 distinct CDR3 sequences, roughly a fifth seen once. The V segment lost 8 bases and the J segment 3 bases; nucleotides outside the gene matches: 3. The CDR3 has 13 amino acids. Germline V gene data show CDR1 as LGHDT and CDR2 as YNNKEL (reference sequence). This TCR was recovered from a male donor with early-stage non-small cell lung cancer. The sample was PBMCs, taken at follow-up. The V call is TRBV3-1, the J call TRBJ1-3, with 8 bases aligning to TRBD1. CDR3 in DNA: TGTGCCAGCTACAGGGGGAGTGGAAACACCATATATTTT. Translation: CASYRGSGNTIYF.